The 26 T cell receptor beta chains listed next were all sequenced from one sample in a study of OX40 agonist ivuxolimab in advanced cancers. Measured with immunoSEQ multiplex PCR; TCRdb has only the in-frame clones, and not every one. The table records 7,000 to 9,500 clones, about 67% of them present only once. The sequencing here drew on CD4+ or CD8+ T cells sorted from blood, taken in a trial of the OX40 agonist ivuxolimab. These receptors were collected from an adult with an advanced solid tumor such as melanoma, head and neck, liver or kidney cancer.

The V call is TRBV7-8, the J call TRBJ2-1; 10 bases map to TRBD2. The CDR3 totals 15 residues. Germline V gives CDR1 SGHVS, CDR2 FQNEAQ. J lost 7 bases, V lost 0 bases, and 3 bases had no gene match. This CDR3 is CASSLAAGGPNEQFF. The CDR3 coding sequence is TGTGCCAGCAGCTTAGCAGCGGGGGGGCCGAATGAGCAGTTCTTC.

The chain uses TRBV6-5 and TRBJ2-3; D possibly corresponds to TRBD2 (7 bases). Germline V CDR1 and CDR2: MNHEY, SVGAGI. The CDR3 contains 15 residues. Between the trimmed V and J ends, which lost 5 bases and 4 bases, there was a span of 16 bases. This CDR3 reads CASSHREEGADTQYF. The CDR3 DNA reads as TGTGCCAGCAGTCACCGGGAGGAGGGGGCAGATACGCAGTATTTT.

The rearrangement joins TRBV6-1 to TRBJ1-5; D is unresolved. The CDR3 is 13 amino acids. Deletions cut 7 bases from V and 2 bases from J, with 9 bases between. Germline values: CDR1 MNHNS, CDR2 SASEGT. The CDR3 DNA follows: TGTGCCAGCACCCCGAACCGCAATCAGCCCCAGCATTTT. Amino acids: CASTPNRNQPQHF.

The chain combines TRBV13 with TRBJ2-3; 8 bases are a match to TRBD2. The V gene end was trimmed by 1 base and the J gene end by 5 bases; junction bases not matched to a gene: 5. Germline lookup yields CDR1 PRHDT and CDR2 FYEKMQ (reference sequence). The CDR3 loop spans 15 amino acids. As DNA, the CDR3 is TGTGCCAGCAGCTTAGTCGGGGGGGCCATAGATACGCAGTATTTT. Its protein is CASSLVGGAIDTQYF.

The chain joins TRBV5-5 to TRBJ1-2; weak D call: TRBD1 (6 bases). The CDR3 has 15 amino acids. Trimming took off 4 bases at V and 4 bases at J, with 17 bases between the two ends. Germline V lookup: CDR1 SGHKS, CDR2 YYEKEE (reference sequence). DNA for the CDR3: TGTGCCAGCAGCCCGGTGGCAGGGGCAATCTATGGCTACACCTTC. Translating gives CASSPVAGAIYGYTF.

The chain joins TRBV11-2 to TRBJ2-3; tentative D call: TRBD2 (6 bases). This CDR3 comprises 15 residues. In germline, CDR1 is SGHAT, CDR2 FQNNGV. With 4 bases removed from V and 4 bases from J, the gap between germline ends came to 15 bases. The CDR3 loop reads CASSYPGERADTQYF. The CDR3 coding sequence is TGTGCCAGCAGCTACCCGGGCGAGCGGGCAGATACGCAGTATTTT.

The CDR3 DNA is TGTGCCAGCAGCTTTTTACCACAACCGAGAAGCACAGATACGCAGTATTTT. It encodes CASSFLPQPRSTDTQYF. The chain employs TRBV11-3 and TRBJ2-3; no firm D call. The ends were cut back, 3 bases at V and 0 bases at J, with 16 bases in the middle. This CDR3 comprises 17 residues. Germline CDR1 reads SGHNT; CDR2 reads YENEEA.

This clone is deemed medium-sized (0.01 to 0.1%). V is TRBV10-3 and J is TRBJ2-3, with D tentatively TRBD1 (6 bases). V was pared by 8 bases and J by 6 bases, with 18 bases between. The germline V gene has CDR1 ENHRY and CDR2 SYGVKD. The CDR3 loop spans 14 amino acids. This CDR3 is CAIRTETPDDTQYF. For the CDR3, the DNA is TGTGCCATCCGGACAGAAACGCCTGATGATACGCAGTATTTT.

The chain uses TRBV5-1 and TRBJ2-3; D is unclear. This CDR3 comprises 16 residues. CDR1 and CDR2 from the germline V gene are SGHRS and YFSETQ. The V and J ends lost 0 bases and 2 bases respectively, with 13 bases between them. This CDR3 reads CASSLGAKSHTDTQYF. The CDR3 DNA is TGCGCCAGCAGCTTGGGGGCAAAGTCCCACACAGATACGCAGTATTTT.

J is TRBJ2-7 and V is TRBV15; TRBD2 matches at 7 bases. Germline loops: CDR1 LNHNV, CDR2 YYDKDF (reference sequence). This CDR3 contains 13 residues. V shed 7 bases, J shed 2 bases, and the junction held 5 bases outside the gene matches. Written as DNA, the CDR3 is TGTGCCACCACACGTGCGGGGGCCTACGAGCAGTACTTC. It yields the protein CATTRAGAYEQYF.

The chain has TRBV7-3 and TRBJ2-1; unclear D gene. Trimming shortened V by 2 bases and J by 0 bases, and 8 bases separated the two germline ends. The CDR3 sequence is 15 residues long. CDR1 and CDR2 (germline): SGHTA, FQGTGA. CDR3 loop: CASSLWANSYNEQFF. As DNA, the CDR3 is TGTGCCAGCAGCTTATGGGCAAACTCCTACAATGAGCAGTTCTTC.

The chain couples TRBV7-2 to TRBJ1-2, with D uncertain. This CDR3 contains 21 residues. V was cut by 0 bases and J by 2 bases, with 28 bases left in between. The germline V gene has CDR1 SGHTA and CDR2 FQGNSA. CDR3 nucleotides: TGTGCCAGCAGCTTAGCCCGCCCCTGTTTGGCCCATAGACACCGAAACTATGGCTACACCTTC. Protein product: CASSLARPCLAHRHRNYGYTF.

The chain employs TRBV5-5 and TRBJ2-3, with a tentative D call TRBD1 (5 bases). V was pared by 2 bases and J by 6 bases, with 16 bases between. The germline V gene encodes CDR1 SGHKS and CDR2 YYEKEE (reference sequence). This CDR3 is 15 amino acids long. CDR3 in amino acids: CASSFLDTALDTQYF. CDR3 sequence (DNA): TGTGCCAGCAGCTTTCTGGACACGGCCTTGGATACGCAGTATTTT. Full variable domain (remainder filled in from reference TRBV5-5 and TRBJ2-3): DAGVTQSPTHLIKTRGQQVTLRCSPISGHKSVSWYQQVLGQGPQFIFQYYEKEERGRGNFPDRFSARQFPNYSSELNVNALLLGDSALYLCASSFLDTALDTQYFGPGTRLTVL.

In the case of this clone: Other DNA sequences within the sample encode an identical CDR3. The genes are TRBV4-3 and TRBJ1-6; perhaps TRBD1 as D (6 bases). V lost 0 bases and J 7 bases, leaving 10 bases between the germline ends. Germline V gives CDR1 LGHNA, CDR2 YSLEER. The CDR3 loop spans 15 amino acids. The CDR3 region has the DNA TGCGCCAGCAGCCAAGATACAGGGAAGAATTCACCCCTCCACTTT. Amino acid sequence: CASSQDTGKNSPLHF.

The chain uses TRBV25-1 and TRBJ2-5, with 8 bases aligning to TRBD2. CDR1 is MGHDK and CDR2 is SYGVNS in the germline V gene. This CDR3 is built from 16 residues. Trimming cost V 6 bases and J 0 bases; bases outside gene matches: 9. The CDR3 DNA follows: TGTGCCAGCAGCTCGCCGGGTAGCGGGGACCAAGAGACCCAGTACTTC. This encodes CASSSPGSGDQETQYF.

The V call is TRBV11-3, the J call TRBJ2-7; possibly TRBD2 for D (6 bases). V dropped 1 base and J dropped 0 bases, with 13 bases sitting between them. The CDR3 consists of 16 residues. Germline CDR1 is SGHNT and CDR2 is YENEEA. The CDR3 is CASSLGVGGVSYEQYF. The CDR3, as DNA: TGTGCCAGCAGCTTAGGGGTGGGAGGCGTCTCCTACGAGCAGTACTTC.

Written as DNA, the CDR3 is TGTGCCAGCAGCAAGACAGGGTCTGGACCCACAGATACGCAGTATTTT. Translation gives CASSKTGSGPTDTQYF. The chain couples TRBV5-4 to TRBJ2-3; 7 bases are shared with TRBD1. V lost 4 bases, J lost 2 bases, and 10 bases stayed unmatched. Germline CDR1 SGHNT, CDR2 YYREEE (reference sequence). The CDR3 runs 16 residues.

This rearrangement joins TRBV4-1 to TRBJ2-7, with a possible D match to TRBD1 (5 bases). Germline lookup yields CDR1 MGHRA and CDR2 YSYEKL. V was cut by 1 base and J by 6 bases, with 10 bases left in between. This CDR3 spans 13 amino acids. CDR3 sequence: CASSQARQSEQYF. In DNA form, the CDR3 reads TGCGCCAGCAGCCAAGCCCGACAGAGCGAGCAGTACTTC.

The gene calls are TRBV4-2 and TRBJ2-1; D is undetermined. The germline gives CDR1 LGHNA, CDR2 YNFKEQ. Trimming removed 5 bases from V and 6 bases from J, with 8 bases in between. The CDR3 is 12 amino acids. The CDR3 here is CASSLGSNEQFF. Written as DNA, the CDR3 is TGTGCCAGCAGCTTAGGCTCCAATGAGCAGTTCTTC.

The V call is TRBV4-2, the J call TRBJ2-1; D assignment may be TRBD1 or TRBD2 (6 bases each). V was pared by 0 bases and J by 2 bases, with 11 bases between. The CDR3 consists of 16 residues. Germline CDR1 reads LGHNA; CDR2 reads YNFKEQ. CDR3 DNA: TGTGCCAGCAGCCAAGAGTCCGGGGGCGCCTACAATGAGCAGTTCTTC. Translated: CASSQESGGAYNEQFF.

The chain employs TRBV9 and TRBJ2-2, with 9 bases fitting TRBD1. The CDR3 sequence is 17 residues long. Looked up from germline, CDR1 is SGDLS and CDR2 is YYNGEE. V lost 0 bases, J lost 5 bases, and 8 bases stayed unmatched. The CDR3 loop reads CASSVGLWTGVTGELFF. CDR3 nucleotides: TGTGCCAGCAGCGTAGGCCTGTGGACAGGGGTTACCGGGGAGCTGTTTTTT.

This clone appeared once. This chain joins TRBV7-9 and TRBJ2-3, with 7 bases fitting TRBD1. The CDR3 consists of 15 residues. Germline CDR1 and CDR2: SEHNR and FQNEAQ (reference sequence). V trimming: 3 bases; J trimming: 5 bases; junction bases outside the gene matches: 8. For the CDR3, the DNA is TGTGCCAGCAGCTTGACAGGGATGAGGGGAGATACGCAGTATTTT. This encodes CASSLTGMRGDTQYF.

A few counts support this clone. The V call is TRBV9, the J call TRBJ2-1, with 8 bases lining up with TRBD2. The CDR3 is 15 residues long. Germline assignment: CDR1 SGDLS and CDR2 YYNGEE. V was pared by 2 bases and J by 4 bases, with 5 bases of the junction left unmatched. CDR3 bases: TGTGCCAGCAGCGTCGGGCGGGGGGCATACAATGAGCAGTTCTTC. Amino acids: CASSVGRGAYNEQFF.

This clone occurred many times. V gene TRBV5-8 combines with J gene TRBJ2-7; 7 nucleotides line up with TRBD2. This CDR3 has 14 residues. Trimming removed 4 bases from V and 3 bases from J; junction bases left unmatched: 7. CDR1 is SGHTS and CDR2 is YDEGEE in the germline V gene. The DNA for the CDR3 is TGTGCCAGCAGCCCAGCGGGACTGATCTACGAGCAGTACTTC. It is translated as CASSPAGLIYEQYF.

This clone was picked up a small number of times. The chain uses TRBV15 and TRBJ1-6; the D is unclear. There are 18 residues in the CDR3. Germline-derived CDR1 and CDR2 are LNHNV and YYDKDF (reference sequence). The ends were cut back, 0 bases at V and 9 bases at J, with 21 bases in the middle. The CDR3 nucleotides are TGTGCCACCAGCAGAGAAATACCGGGAAAACTTGAGAGTTCACCCCTCCACTTT. Translating it yields CATSREIPGKLESSPLHF. The full variable domain, with the rest looked up from reference TRBV15 and TRBJ1-6, is DAMVIQNPRYQVTQFGKPVTLSCSQTLNHNVMYWYQQKSSQAPKLLFHYYDKDFNNEADTPDNFQSRRPNTSFCFLDIRSPGLGDTAMYLCATSREIPGKLESSPLHFGNGTRLTVT.

The chain carries TRBV25-1 and TRBJ2-7; 9 nucleotides line up with TRBD2. Trimming took 5 bases from V and 4 from J; bases not matched to a gene: 9. CDR3 length equals 15 residues. From germline, CDR1 is MGHDK and CDR2 SYGVNS. This chain's CDR3 is CASSSGGGEQYEQYF. In DNA, the CDR3 is TGTGCCAGCAGTTCCGGCGGGGGGGAACAATACGAGCAGTACTTC.